These T cell receptor beta chains were read from a single sample in a study of shared clonotypes between healthy human individuals. Using immunoSEQ multiplex PCR, the repertoire was profiled, and TCRdb retains in-frame clones only, with some absent. The data hold around 550,000 clones, with around 96% observed a single time. Sequencing used naive CD8+ T cells sorted from blood. These receptors came from a woman aged 25-40 years in good health. Both conserved end residues are part of each CDR3. Fields, in order: clone size, CDR3 length, V gene, D gene, J gene, CDR3 protein, CDR3 DNA. A D gene is named only where the DNA matches it firmly. The size entry is marked missing in some rows and otherwise reads once, few, many or a size class.

>-|14|TRBV27|TRBD1|TRBJ2-7
CASSPRQGAYEQYF
TGTGCCAGCAGTCCAAGACAGGGCGCCTACGAGCAGTACTTC
>-|15|TRBV13|-|TRBJ1-1
CASSLALQGNTEAFF
TGTGCCAGCAGCTTAGCGTTACAGGGTAACACTGAAGCTTTCTTT
>-|14|TRBV19|-|TRBJ2-7
CASSIKGGGVEQYF
TGTGCCAGTAGTATCAAGGGTGGCGGGGTCGAGCAGTACTTC
>-|12|TRBV19|-|TRBJ2-1
CASSIRYNEQFF
TGTGCCAGTAGTATAAGGTACAATGAGCAGTTCTTC
>-|11|TRBV6-6|-|TRBJ2-7
CASSYSGEQYF
TGTGCCAGCAGTTACTCGGGCGAGCAGTACTTC
>-|14|TRBV6-5|-|TRBJ1-1
CASTELTGNTEAFF
TGTGCCAGCACCGAACTAACAGGGAACACTGAAGCTTTCTTT
>-|14|TRBV29-1|-|TRBJ2-7
CSVESDGLSYEQYF
TGCAGCGTTGAATCGGACGGACTTTCCTACGAGCAGTACTTC
>-|14|TRBV28|-|TRBJ2-2
CASSFTGNTGELFF
TGTGCCAGCAGTTTTACGGGGAACACCGGGGAGCTGTTTTTT
>-|14|TRBV28|-|TRBJ1-5
CASKKRVGNQPQHF
TGTGCCAGCAAGAAACGAGTGGGAAATCAGCCCCAGCATTTT
>-|12|TRBV28|TRBD1|TRBJ1-1
CASSQGGTEAFF
TGTGCCAGCAGCCAGGGGGGCACTGAAGCTTTCTTT
>-|16|TRBV28|TRBD2|TRBJ2-7
CASSFGLAGGPYEQYF
TGTGCCAGCAGTTTTGGGCTAGCGGGAGGACCCTACGAGCAGTACTTC
>once|18|TRBV19|-|TRBJ2-1
CASSILATHRMTYNEQFF
TGTGCCAGTAGTATATTAGCCACCCACAGGATGACCTACAATGAGCAGTTCTTC
>-|13|TRBV28|TRBD1|TRBJ2-7
CASSLWDRDEQYF
TGTGCCAGCAGTTTATGGGACAGGGACGAGCAGTACTTC
>-|13|TRBV6-1|-|TRBJ2-7
CASSATSSYEQYF
TGTGCCAGCAGCGCTACCAGCTCCTACGAGCAGTACTTC
>-|13|TRBV19|-|TRBJ2-7
CASRGASSHEQYF
TGTGCCAGTAGAGGTGCTAGCTCGCACGAGCAGTACTTC
>once|15|TRBV6-1|-|TRBJ2-7
CASRTRVPAPYEQYF
TGTGCCAGCAGAACTAGGGTACCCGCTCCGTACGAGCAGTACTTC
>-|17|TRBV29-1|-|TRBJ2-3
CSVEDSLSGRSTDTQYF
TGCAGCGTTGAAGACTCCCTCTCGGGTAGGAGCACAGATACGCAGTATTTT
>-|13|TRBV14|-|TRBJ2-1
CASSGLRVSEQFF
TGTGCCAGCAGCGGACTCAGGGTGTCTGAGCAGTTCTTC
>once|12|TRBV7-9|TRBD1|TRBJ1-1
CASSSTGSEAFF
TGTGCCAGCAGCTCGACAGGGTCTGAAGCTTTCTTT
>-|19|TRBV19|-|TRBJ2-1
CASSIGYLGIQSSYNEQFF
TGTGCCAGTAGTATAGGATACCTGGGTATCCAAAGCTCCTACAATGAGCAGTTCTTC
>few|13|TRBV27|-|TRBJ2-2
CASSLAGTGELFF
TGTGCCAGCAGTTTGGCGGGAACCGGGGAGCTGTTTTTT
>-|14|TRBV7-9|TRBD1|TRBJ1-2
CASSSGQGNYGYTF
TGTGCCAGCAGCTCCGGACAGGGTAACTATGGCTACACCTTC